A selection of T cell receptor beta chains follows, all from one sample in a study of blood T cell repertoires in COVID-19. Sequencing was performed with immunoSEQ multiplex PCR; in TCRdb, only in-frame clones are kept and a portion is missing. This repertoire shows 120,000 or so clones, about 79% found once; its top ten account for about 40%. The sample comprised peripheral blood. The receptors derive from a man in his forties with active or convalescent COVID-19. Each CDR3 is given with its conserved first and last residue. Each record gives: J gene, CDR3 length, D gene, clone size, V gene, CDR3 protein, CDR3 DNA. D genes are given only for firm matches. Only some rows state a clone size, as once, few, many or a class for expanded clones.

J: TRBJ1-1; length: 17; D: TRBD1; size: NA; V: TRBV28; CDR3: CASRRKWDRGPFTEAFF; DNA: TGTGCCAGCAGAAGAAAATGGGACAGGGGTCCTTTCACTGAAGCTTTCTTT
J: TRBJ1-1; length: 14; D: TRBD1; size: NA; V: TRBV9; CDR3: CASSGDRGEAEAFF; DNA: TGTGCCAGCAGTGGGGACAGGGGCGAAGCTGAAGCTTTCTTT
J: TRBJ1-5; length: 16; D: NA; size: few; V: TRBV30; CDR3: CAWSVRGSYSNQPQHF; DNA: TGTGCCTGGAGTGTACGCGGCAGTTATAGCAATCAGCCCCAGCATTTT
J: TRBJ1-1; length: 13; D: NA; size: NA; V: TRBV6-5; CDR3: CASNQGVQFEAFF; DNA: TGTGCCAGCAACCAAGGGGTGCAGTTTGAAGCTTTCTTT
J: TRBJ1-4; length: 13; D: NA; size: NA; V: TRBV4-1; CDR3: CASSPGFREKLFF; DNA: TGCGCCAGCAGCCCAGGTTTTCGGGAAAAACTGTTTTTT
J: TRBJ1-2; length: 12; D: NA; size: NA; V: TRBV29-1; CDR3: CSVEGLDYGYTF; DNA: TGCAGCGTTGAGGGACTGGACTATGGCTACACCTTC
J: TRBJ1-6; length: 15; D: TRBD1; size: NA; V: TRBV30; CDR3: CAWRGWDRDNSPLHF; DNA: TGTGCCTGGAGGGGCTGGGACAGAGATAATTCACCCCTCCACTTT
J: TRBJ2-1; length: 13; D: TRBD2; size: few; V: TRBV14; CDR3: CASSLPGTSGQFF; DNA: TGTGCCAGCAGCCTGCCCGGGACTAGCGGACAGTTCTTC
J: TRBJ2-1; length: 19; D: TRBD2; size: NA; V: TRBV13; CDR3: CASSLHGGVGLAFSNEQFF; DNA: TGTGCCAGCAGCTTACACGGAGGGGTGGGACTAGCGTTTTCCAATGAGCAGTTCTTC
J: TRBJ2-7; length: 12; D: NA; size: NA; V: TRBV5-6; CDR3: CASSSLSNEQYF; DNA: TGTGCCAGCAGCTCACTAAGCAACGAGCAGTACTTC
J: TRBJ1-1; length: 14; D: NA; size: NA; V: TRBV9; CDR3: CASSSGQENTEAFF; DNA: TGTGCCAGCAGCTCCGGACAAGAGAACACTGAAGCTTTCTTT
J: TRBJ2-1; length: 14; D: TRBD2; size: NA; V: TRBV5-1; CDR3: CASTTSGRYNEQFF; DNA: TGCGCCAGCACGACTAGCGGGAGATACAATGAGCAGTTCTTC
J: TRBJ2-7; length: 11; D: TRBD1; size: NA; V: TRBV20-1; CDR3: CSADRDYEQYF; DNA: TGCAGTGCCGACAGGGACTACGAGCAGTACTTC
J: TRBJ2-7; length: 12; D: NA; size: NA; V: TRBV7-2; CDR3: CASSLGRYEQYF; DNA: TGTGCCAGCAGCTTGGGCCGCTACGAGCAGTACTTC
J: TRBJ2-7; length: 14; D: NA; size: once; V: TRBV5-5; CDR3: CASSLDRIGREQYF; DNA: TGTGCCAGCAGCTTGGACAGGATAGGTAGGGAGCAGTACTTC
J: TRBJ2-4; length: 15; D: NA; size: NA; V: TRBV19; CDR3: CASSPPQKYKNIQYF; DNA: TGTGCCAGTAGCCCTCCGCAGAAGTACAAAAACATTCAGTACTTC
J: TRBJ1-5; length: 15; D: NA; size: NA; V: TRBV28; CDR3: CASSPQQVVNQPQHF; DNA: TGTGCCAGCAGTCCCCAGCAGGTCGTCAATCAGCCCCAGCATTTT
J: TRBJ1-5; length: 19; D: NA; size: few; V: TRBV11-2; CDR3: CASSLGGAGRGYSNQPQHF; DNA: TGTGCCAGCAGCTTAGGCGGGGCAGGAAGGGGTTATAGCAATCAGCCCCAGCATTTT
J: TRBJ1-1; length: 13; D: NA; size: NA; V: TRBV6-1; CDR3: CASSESLRTEAFF; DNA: TGTGCCAGCAGTGAGAGCCTGAGGACTGAAGCTTTCTTT
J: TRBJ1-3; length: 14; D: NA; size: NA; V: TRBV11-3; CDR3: CASTQGGVGNTIYF; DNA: TGTGCCAGCACGCAGGGAGGGGTTGGAAACACCATATATTTT
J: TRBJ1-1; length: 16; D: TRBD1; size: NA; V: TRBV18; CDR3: CASSPSRGGYGTEAFF; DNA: TGTGCCAGCTCACCAAGTCGAGGGGGCTACGGCACTGAAGCTTTCTTT
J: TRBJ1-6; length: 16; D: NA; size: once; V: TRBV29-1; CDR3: CSVEDPVYSSDSPLHF; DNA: TGCAGCGTTGAAGATCCCGTCTACTCCTCGGATTCACCCCTCCACTTT
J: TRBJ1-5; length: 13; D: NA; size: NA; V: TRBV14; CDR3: CASSQLPAGPQHF; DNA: TGTGCCAGCAGCCAACTCCCGGCAGGGCCCCAGCATTTT